This T cell receptor (beta chain) was identified in a study of PD-L1 blockade in urothelial cancer. Generated by immunoSEQ multiplex PCR, the TCRdb table keeps only in-frame clones and is missing some. The repertoire holds some 79,000 clones, with around 76% as singletons. Patients suffered from locally advanced or metastatic urothelial carcinoma. Per-patient samples, pretreatment and on-treatment, numbered 1 to 8. Per the germline V gene, CDR1 is SNHLY and CDR2 is FYNNEI. V was clipped by 6 bases and J by 5 bases, with 17 bases between them. The CDR3 sequence is 15 residues long. This clone has only one observation.

The chain carries TRBV2 and TRBJ1-5, with D perhaps matching TRBD1 (5 bases). The specimen comprised PBMCs, sampled around atezolizumab (anti-PD-L1) treatment. The TCR comes from a man aged 65 to 79 with urothelial cancer. CDR3 protein: CASSKRRGKDQPQHF. The CDR3 DNA sequence: TGTGCCAGCAGCAAAAGACGGGGGAAGGATCAGCCCCAGCATTTT.